A single sample gave rise to the 11 T cell receptor beta chains below, sequenced in a study of blood T cells in healthy people across ages (dated by TCRdb to the mid-2010s). Libraries were made using 5' RACE. Sequenced on an Illumina HiSeq 2500. A second roughly 7 to 11 cycle PCR used a sample-barcoded 5' primer and a J-beta primer mix. In-frame beta chains were kept once TCRdb had trimmed the public reads at Q25 with fastp and called clones with MiXCR. Here each entry gathers all rows of one CDR3 protein and keeps the most common genes and DNA. Present in this sample are hundreds of thousands of distinct CDR3 sequences, approximately 60% of which were seen just once. 25% to 30% of the sample goes to the ten largest clones. The sequenced sample consisted of blood. These receptors were collected from a middle-aged man in good health.

The chain recombines TRBV9 with TRBJ1-1; a weak D match, TRBD1 (5 bases). Deletions cut 1 base from V and 6 bases from J, with 13 bases between. Germline V gene data show CDR1 as SGDLS and CDR2 as YYNGEE. The CDR3 totals 14 residues. DNA for the CDR3: TGTGCCAGCAGCGTAATTGTGAGAGGGGCTGAAGCTTTCTTT. Translating gives CASSVIVRGAEAFF. Together with reference TRBV9 and TRBJ1-1, the CDR3 gives the full variable domain: DSGVTQTPKHLITATGQRVTLRCSPRSGDLSVYWYQQSLDQGLQFLIQYYNGEERAKGNILERFSAQQFPDLHSELNLSSLELGDSALYFCASSVIVRGAEAFFGQGTRLTVV.

Remarks on this clonotype: A read error may account for a junction end that differs from germline. This chain uses TRBV20-1 with TRBJ2-5; D not certain. CDR1 is DFQATT and CDR2 is SNEGSKA in the germline V gene (reference sequence). The CDR3 covers 11 residues. CDR3 sequence reads: CSASKVLEQYF. The CDR3 DNA reads as TGCAGCGCTAGTAAAGTCTTGGAGCAGTACTTC.

The chain combines TRBV4-2 with TRBJ2-5; 7 bases map to TRBD2. Looked up from germline, CDR1 is LGHNA and CDR2 is YNFKEQ. This CDR3 is built from 14 residues. With V trimmed by 6 bases and J by 3 bases, 7 bases remained unmatched. The CDR3 coding sequence is TGTGCCAGCAGGCTCGGACTAGGTGAAGAGACCCAGTACTTC. Protein: CASRLGLGEETQYF.

The gene calls are TRBV9 and TRBJ2-4; TRBD2 matches 11 bases. The V gene's germline CDR1 is SGDLS and CDR2 YYNGEE. V trimming: 4 bases; J trimming: 3 bases; junction bases outside the gene matches: 15. The CDR3 has 19 amino acids. CDR3 nucleotide sequence: TGTGCCAGCAGCCCCCCCCCCCGACTAGCGGGGACCATCAAAAACATTCAGTACTTC. Amino acid sequence: CASSPPPRLAGTIKNIQYF.

This clonotype has a handful of counts. The chain is built from TRBV9 and TRBJ2-3; possibly TRBD1 or TRBD2 for D (5 bases each). Between the trimmed V and J ends, which lost 0 bases and 2 bases, there was a span of 10 bases. This CDR3 has 15 amino acids. Per germline, CDR1 SGDLS and CDR2 YYNGEE. CDR3 sequence reads: CASSVGGVDTDTQYF. The CDR3, as DNA: TGTGCCAGCAGCGTAGGAGGGGTCGACACAGATACGCAGTATTTT.

The chain recombines TRBV7-3 with TRBJ2-3; D ambiguous. The germline V gene encodes CDR1 SGHTA and CDR2 FQGTGA. With 1 base removed from V and 2 bases from J, the gap between germline ends came to 10 bases. The CDR3 runs 15 residues. The DNA of the CDR3 is TGTGCCAGCAGCTTAATGCGGACCCACACAGATACGCAGTATTTT. It specifies CASSLMRTHTDTQYF.

The CDR3: CSASPPWSGASTDTQYF. For the CDR3, the DNA is TGCAGTGCTAGCCCCCCGTGGAGCGGAGCAAGCACAGATACGCAGTATTTT. The chain combines TRBV20-1 with TRBJ2-3; a weak D match, TRBD2 (5 bases). Trimming pared 3 bases from V and 0 bases from J, leaving 19 bases between. Germline V gene data show CDR1 as DFQATT and CDR2 as SNEGSKA (reference sequence). CDR3 length: 17 residues.

This chain connects TRBV6-2 or TRBV6-3 to TRBJ2-1, with D possibly matching TRBD2 (7 bases). Germline assignment: CDR1 MNHEY and CDR2 SVGEGT. V shed 4 bases and J shed 5 bases, with 18 bases lying between them. CDR3 length equals 16 residues. The CDR3 bases are TGTGCCAGCAGTTTGTTGGGGGGGGCGCGCCACAATGAGCAGTTCTTC. Translation gives CASSLLGGARHNEQFF.

The V and J genes are TRBV28 and TRBJ1-5; no definite D call. Germline CDR1 MDHEN, CDR2 SYDVKM. The germline V and J ends were trimmed by 1 base and 2 bases, with 9 bases remaining between them. This CDR3 contains 15 residues. The DNA of the CDR3 is TGTGCCAGCAGTTTATTCCAGTCAGGCAATCAGCCCCAGCATTTT. Encoded protein: CASSLFQSGNQPQHF. Using reference TRBV28 and TRBJ1-5 for the parts outside the CDR3, the full variable domain is DVKVTQSSRYLVKRTGEKVFLECVQDMDHENMFWYRQDPGLGLRLIYFSYDVKMKEKGDIPEGYSVSREKKERFSLILESASTNQTSMYLCASSLFQSGNQPQHFGDGTRLSIL.

This clonotype was observed at least ten times. This chain uses TRBV15 with TRBJ2-5; either TRBD1 or TRBD2 may fit D (5 bases each). CDR3 length: 13 amino acids. Trimming pared 4 bases from V and 5 bases from J, leaving 11 bases between. CDR1 and CDR2 (germline): LNHNV, YYDKDF (reference sequence). In DNA form, the CDR3 reads TGTGCCACCAGCAAGATGGGGGTGGAGACCCAGTACTTC. The encoded protein is CATSKMGVETQYF.

This sequence joins TRBV12-5 and TRBJ2-5, with 7 nucleotides matching TRBD2. Gene TRBJ2-7 matches the end of the DNA better, so the J call may be wrong. This CDR3 spans 15 amino acids. The germline V gene encodes CDR1 LGHNT and CDR2 FRNRAP. CDR3 in DNA: TGTGCTAGTGTCTTGGAGGGGAGGGGACTTGGCGAGCAGTACTTC. Residues: CASVLEGRGLGEQYF.